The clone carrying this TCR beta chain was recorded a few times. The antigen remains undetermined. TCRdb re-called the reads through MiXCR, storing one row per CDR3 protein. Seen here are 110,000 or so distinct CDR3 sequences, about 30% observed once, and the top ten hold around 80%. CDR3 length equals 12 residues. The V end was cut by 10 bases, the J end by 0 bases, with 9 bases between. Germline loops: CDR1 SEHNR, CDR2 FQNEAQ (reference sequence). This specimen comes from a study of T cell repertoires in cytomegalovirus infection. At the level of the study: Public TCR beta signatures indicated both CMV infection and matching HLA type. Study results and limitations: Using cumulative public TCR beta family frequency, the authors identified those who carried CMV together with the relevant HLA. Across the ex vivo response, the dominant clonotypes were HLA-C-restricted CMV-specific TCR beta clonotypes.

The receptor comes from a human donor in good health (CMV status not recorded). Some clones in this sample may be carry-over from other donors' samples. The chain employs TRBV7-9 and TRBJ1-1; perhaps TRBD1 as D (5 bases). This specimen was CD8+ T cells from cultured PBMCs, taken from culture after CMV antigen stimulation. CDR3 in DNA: TGTGCCACACAGGCCCTGAACACTGAAGCTTTCTTT. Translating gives CATQALNTEAFF. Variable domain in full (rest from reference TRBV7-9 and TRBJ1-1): DTGVSQNPRHKITKRGQNVTFRCDPISEHNRLYWYRQTLGQGPEFLTYFQNEAQLEKSRLLSDRFSAERPKGSFSTLEIQRTEQGDSAMYLCATQALNTEAFFGQGTRLTVV.